The following is a T cell receptor (beta chain) sequence with its context. This specimen comes from a study of control samples from healthy donors and cancer patients. Germline V gives CDR1 SGHTA, CDR2 FQGNSA. This CDR3 region has 14 residues. V was pared by 1 base and J by 8 bases, with 14 bases between. Clones were sequenced by immunoSEQ multiplex PCR, and TCRdb holds only the in-frame ones, with some missing. The sample has approximately 82,000 clones, approximately 87% seen once; the top ten hold around 18%. The receptor was isolated from a man aged 50-59 years in good health. J is TRBJ1-2 and V is TRBV7-2, with unresolved D. Sequenced sample: blood. The chain's CDR3 is CASSLDMISSGYTF. CDR3 in DNA: TGTGCCAGCAGCTTAGATATGATCTCGTCGGGCTACACCTTC.